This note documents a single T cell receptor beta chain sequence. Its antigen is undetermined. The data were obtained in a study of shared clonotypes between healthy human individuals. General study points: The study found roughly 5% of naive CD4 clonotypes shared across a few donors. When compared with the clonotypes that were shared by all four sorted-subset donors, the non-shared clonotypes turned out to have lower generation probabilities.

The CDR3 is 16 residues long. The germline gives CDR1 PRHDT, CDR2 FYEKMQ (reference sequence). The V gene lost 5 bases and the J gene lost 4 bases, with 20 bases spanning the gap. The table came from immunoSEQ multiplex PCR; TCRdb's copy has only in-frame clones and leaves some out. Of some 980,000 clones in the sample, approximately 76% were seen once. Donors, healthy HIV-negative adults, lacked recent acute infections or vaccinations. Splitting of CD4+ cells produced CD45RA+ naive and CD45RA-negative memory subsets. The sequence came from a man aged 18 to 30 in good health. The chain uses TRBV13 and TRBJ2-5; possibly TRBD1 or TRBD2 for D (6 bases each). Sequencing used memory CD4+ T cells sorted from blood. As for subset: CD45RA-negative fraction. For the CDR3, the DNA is TGTGCCAGCAGCAAGTCCCTCAGGGGAGGAAGAGAGACCCAGTACTTC. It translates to CASSKSLRGGRETQYF.